Included here is one TCR beta chain sequence, with context. This sample was included in a study of blood T cells in healthy people across ages. As for the study in general: Every two T cells gave about one barcoded beta molecule via template switching.

Per sample, at least 5.5 micrograms of total RNA were extracted. The use of a sample-barcoded 5' primer and a J-beta primer mix characterized a second PCR of roughly 6 to 11 cycles. Each CDR3 protein gets one entry after TCRdb re-called the 5' RACE reads with MiXCR. This sample yields around 1.5 million distinct CDR3 sequences, of which approximately 59% are seen a single time; 6.5% to 8.5% belongs to the top ten. Sequencing input: blood. This TCR was sampled from a man between 18 and 29 years old in good health.

The CDR3 protein is CASSYSPASEAFF. In DNA, the CDR3 is TGTGCCAGCAGCTACTCGCCGGCCAGTGAAGCTTTCTTT. The gene calls are TRBV2 and TRBJ1-1, with unresolved D. V was clipped by 6 bases and J by 7 bases, with 15 bases between them. There are 13 residues in the CDR3. Germline V gene sequence: CDR1 SNHLY, CDR2 FYNNEI.